The sequence of this T cell receptor (beta chain) was determined in a study of shared clonotypes between healthy human individuals. Study findings and constraints: Compared with clonotypes that all four donors shared, non-shared clonotypes had lower generation probabilities.

CDR3 size: 14 residues. Trimming took off 0 bases at V and 7 bases at J, with 10 bases between the two ends. The germline V gene encodes CDR1 SGHRS and CDR2 YFSETQ. On this clone itself: What it binds is not known.

Assay execution took place at the deep level. Assay: immunoSEQ multiplex PCR; the TCRdb copy retains only in-frame clones and omits some. The sample holds roughly 1,500,000 clones; 98% are singletons and the top ten take 0.36%. The chain couples TRBV5-1 to TRBJ2-2, with TRBD2 as a possible D gene (5 bases). Material for sequencing was naive CD4+ T cells sorted from blood. As to subset: CD45RA+ positively selected. The TCR sequence derives from a man aged 30-40 years in good health. This CDR3 is CASSLVRGNGELFF. CDR3 bases: TGCGCCAGCAGCTTGGTTCGGGGTAACGGGGAGCTGTTTTTT.